This TCR beta chain was recorded in a study of graft-versus-host responses after intestinal transplantation. As regards this clone: Its antigen is still unknown.

TCRdb's copy holds only in-frame clones and misses some; the assay was immunoSEQ multiplex PCR. This sample carries tens of thousands of clones, roughly 95% of them seen once, and the ten largest clones take 0.2% to 0.25%. This CDR3 has 14 residues. Germline V gene lookup returns CDR1 MDHEN and CDR2 SYDVKM. Trimming cost V 6 bases and J 5 bases, with 16 bases left between them. Sequences were derived from unstimulated CD8+ T cells sorted from spleen or lymph node cells, sampled before transplant. V and J are TRBV28 and TRBJ2-5; D is possibly TRBD2 (7 bases). The clonotype was recovered from a human donor who was the organ donor for an intestinal transplant. CDR3 residues: CASSRDGGRETQYF. CDR3 in DNA: TGTGCCAGCAGCCGGGACGGGGGGCGGGAGACCCAGTACTTC.